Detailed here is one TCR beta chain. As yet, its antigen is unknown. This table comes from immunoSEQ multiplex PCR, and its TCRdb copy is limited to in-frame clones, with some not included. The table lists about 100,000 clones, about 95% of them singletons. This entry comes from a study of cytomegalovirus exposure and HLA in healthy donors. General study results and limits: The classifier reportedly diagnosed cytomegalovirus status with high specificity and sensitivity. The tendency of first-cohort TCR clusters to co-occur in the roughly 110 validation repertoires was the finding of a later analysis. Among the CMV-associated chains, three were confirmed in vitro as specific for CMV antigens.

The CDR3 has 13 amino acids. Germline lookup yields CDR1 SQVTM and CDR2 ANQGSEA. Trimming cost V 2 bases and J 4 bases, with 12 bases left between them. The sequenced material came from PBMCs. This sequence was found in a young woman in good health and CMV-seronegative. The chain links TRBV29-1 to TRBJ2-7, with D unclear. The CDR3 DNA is TGCAGCGTTGAAAGTAACACCTTATACGAGCAGTACTTC. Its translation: CSVESNTLYEQYF.